Shown below are 26 T cell receptor beta chains from a single sample sequenced in a study of blood T cell repertoires in COVID-19. Sequencing was performed with immunoSEQ multiplex PCR; in TCRdb, only in-frame clones are kept and a portion is missing. Seen here are 100,000 to 150,000 clones, 55% to 75% observed once, and the top ten hold approximately 2%. Sequencing was carried out using peripheral blood. Receptor source: a woman in her 70s with acute or convalescent COVID-19.

The chain combines TRBV30 with TRBJ2-6; D may be TRBD2 (5 bases). Germline CDR1 GTSNPN, CDR2 SVGIG (reference sequence). This CDR3 comprises 15 residues. Trimming cost V 1 base and J 2 bases, with 9 bases left between them. The CDR3 loop is CAWSDGDTGANVLTF. CDR3 DNA sequence: TGTGCCTGGAGTGACGGGGATACTGGGGCCAACGTCCTGACTTTC. Using reference TRBV30 and TRBJ2-6 for the parts outside the CDR3, the full variable domain is SQTIHQWPATLVQPVGSPLSLECTVEGTSNPNLYWYRQAAGRGLQLLFYSVGIGQISSEVPQNLSASRPQDRQFILSSKKLLLSDSGFYLCAWSDGDTGANVLTFGAGSRLTVL.

The gene calls are TRBV7-9 and TRBJ1-1, with D tentatively TRBD1 (5 bases). CDR1 is SEHNR, CDR2 FQNEAQ, per germline (reference sequence). The V gene lost 8 bases and the J gene lost 5 bases, with 15 bases spanning the gap. The CDR3 spans 13 residues. The CDR3 DNA sequence: TGTGCCAGCCTGGGGCAGGGCGAAACTGAAGCTTTCTTT. Amino acids: CASLGQGETEAFF.

The rearrangement links TRBV28 to TRBJ2-3; 10 positions agree with TRBD2. Germline values: CDR1 MDHEN, CDR2 SYDVKM. V lost 2 bases to trimming and J lost 1 base; unmatched junction nucleotides: 15. There are 20 residues in the CDR3. CDR3 nucleotides: TGTGCCAGCAGTTTAGCCTGGATAGCGGGAGGTGGGTGGGGCACAGATACGCAGTATTTT. It specifies CASSLAWIAGGGWGTDTQYF. Looking up the rest from reference TRBV28 and TRBJ2-3 gives the full variable domain: DVKVTQSSRYLVKRTGEKVFLECVQDMDHENMFWYRQDPGLGLRLIYFSYDVKMKEKGDIPEGYSVSREKKERFSLILESASTNQTSMYLCASSLAWIAGGGWGTDTQYFGPGTRLTVL.

This chain joins TRBV6-4 and TRBJ2-7, with TRBD1 matching over 9 bases. Germline loops: CDR1 MRHNA, CDR2 SNTAGT. This CDR3 comprises 15 residues. V shed 6 bases, J shed 3 bases, and the junction held 9 bases outside the gene matches. DNA for the CDR3: TGTGCCAGCAGGGATCCACAGGGGGCGGACTACGAGCAGTACTTC. Translated, it gives CASRDPQGADYEQYF.

For this clone: This sample also contains other DNA sequences that code for the same CDR3. The J gene is TRBJ2-7, the V gene TRBV7-2, with 8 bases fitting TRBD2. The CDR3 consists of 15 residues. Germline V lookup: CDR1 SGHTA, CDR2 FQGNSA. V shed 3 bases and J 2 bases; nucleotides not matched to a gene: 6. For the CDR3, the DNA is TGTGCCAGCAGCTTCACTAGCGGCCGAACCTACGAGCAGTACTTC. Encoded protein: CASSFTSGRTYEQYF.

This clone was counted between two and nine times. V usage is TRBV7-2 and J usage is TRBJ1-4, with 7 positions matching TRBD1. Germline loops: CDR1 SGHTA, CDR2 FQGNSA. The CDR3 sequence is 15 residues long. V was pared by 5 bases and J by 4 bases, with 7 bases of the junction left unmatched. The CDR3 sequence is CASSPQGGHNEKLFF. The CDR3 region has the DNA TGTGCCAGCAGCCCCCAGGGGGGCCATAATGAAAAACTGTTTTTT. Together with reference TRBV7-2 and TRBJ1-4, the CDR3 gives the full variable domain: GAGVSQSPSNKVTEKGKDVELRCDPISGHTALYWYRQSLGQGLEFLIYFQGNSAPDKSGLPSDRFSAERTGGSVSTLTIQRTQQEDSAVYLCASSPQGGHNEKLFFGSGTQLSVL.

The chain joins TRBV5-5 to TRBJ1-6; TRBD1 is a possible D gene (5 bases). Germline V lookup: CDR1 SGHKS, CDR2 YYEKEE (reference sequence). The germline V and J ends were trimmed by 4 bases and 5 bases, with 22 bases remaining between them. CDR3 length equals 18 residues. Here the CDR3 reads CASSLTSGQWDDNSPLHF. DNA for the CDR3: TGTGCCAGCAGCCTTACGTCAGGACAATGGGATGATAATTCACCCCTCCACTTT. The full variable domain, its missing parts supplied by reference TRBV5-5 and TRBJ1-6, is DAGVTQSPTHLIKTRGQQVTLRCSPISGHKSVSWYQQVLGQGPQFIFQYYEKEERGRGNFPDRFSARQFPNYSSELNVNALLLGDSALYLCASSLTSGQWDDNSPLHFGNGTRLTVT.

The chain employs TRBV6-2 or TRBV6-3 and TRBJ1-6; D call uncertain. CDR3 length equals 16 residues. The germline CDR1 and CDR2 sequences are MNHEY and SVGEGT. The V and J ends lost 0 bases and 9 bases respectively, with 15 bases between them. This chain's CDR3 is CASSYSVTVNGSPLHF. The DNA for the CDR3 is TGTGCCAGCAGTTACTCGGTCACAGTCAACGGTTCACCCCTCCACTTT.

V usage is TRBV4-3 and J usage is TRBJ1-4; unclear D gene. The CDR3 runs to 14 residues. Germline V lookup: CDR1 LGHNA, CDR2 YSLEER. V shed 4 bases and J shed 3 bases, with 9 bases lying between them. The chain's CDR3 is CASSRGGANEKLFF. The DNA of the CDR3 is TGCGCCAGCAGCCGCGGAGGCGCTAATGAAAAACTGTTTTTT.

CDR3 residues: CASSSTRTQETQYF. The DNA of the CDR3 is TGTGCCAGCAGTTCTACTAGGACTCAAGAGACCCAGTACTTC. The chain has TRBV27 and TRBJ2-5; possible D gene TRBD2, 5 bases. Germline CDR1 and CDR2: MNHEY and SMNVEV (reference sequence). The V end lost 4 bases, the J end lost 2 bases, and 11 bases lay between the germline ends. The CDR3 is 14 amino acids.

A few counts support this clone. The chain's CDR3 is CAISEPAGEVGELFF. CDR3 coding DNA: TGTGCCATCAGTGAACCAGCGGGAGAGGTCGGGGAGCTGTTTTTT. The chain employs TRBV10-3 and TRBJ2-2, with TRBD2 matching over 8 bases. CDR1 is ENHRY, CDR2 SYGVKD, per germline. V shed 3 bases, J shed 7 bases, and the junction held 7 bases outside the gene matches. The length of the CDR3 is 15 residues.

This rearrangement joins TRBV10-3 to TRBJ2-1, with TRBD2 identical over 9 bases. The trim removed 3 bases at V and 3 bases at J, leaving 12 bases unmatched. Germline CDR1 and CDR2: ENHRY and SYGVKD. The CDR3 spans 18 residues. The CDR3 loop reads CAISDRGGRAIDYNEQFF. In DNA form, the CDR3 reads TGTGCCATCAGTGATCGCGGCGGGAGGGCGATAGACTACAATGAGCAGTTCTTC.

V gene TRBV4-1 combines with J gene TRBJ2-4; 7 positions match TRBD1. Germline trimming cut 4 bases from V and 9 bases from J; bases unmatched to any gene: 6. The CDR3 loop spans 13 amino acids. Looked up from germline, CDR1 is MGHRA and CDR2 is YSYEKL. CDR3 sequence reads: CASSPDREPIQYF. The CDR3, as DNA: TGCGCCAGCAGCCCCGACAGGGAGCCCATTCAGTACTTC.

V is TRBV30 and J is TRBJ1-4; TRBD1 might be the D (6 bases). V was cut by 0 bases and J by 10 bases, with 15 bases left in between. The CDR3 totals 14 residues. Germline CDR1 and CDR2: GTSNPN and SVGIG (reference sequence). The CDR3 coding sequence is TGTGCCTGGAGTGTACGGGGGGGCGGGCGAAAACTGTTTTTT. Its protein is CAWSVRGGGRKLFF.

This clone has a single count. The V gene is TRBV2, the J gene TRBJ1-1; D remains unclear. The V and J ends lost 0 bases and 10 bases respectively, with 15 bases between them. Germline V lookup: CDR1 SNHLY, CDR2 FYNNEI. The CDR3 loop spans 14 amino acids. In DNA, the CDR3 is TGTGCCAGCAGTGAAGCAATGGGCTCCTGGGTAGCTTTCTTT. It yields the protein CASSEAMGSWVAFF.

The chain has TRBV11-2 and TRBJ2-1, with 11 bases fitting TRBD1. The J segment lost 5 bases and the V segment lost 2 bases, leaving 8 bases of the junction unmatched. CDR1 SGHAT and CDR2 FQNNGV come from the germline V gene. CDR3 length: 17 amino acids. CDR3 amino acids: CASSLSQGQGAHNEQFF. The CDR3 coding sequence is TGTGCCAGCAGCTTAAGTCAAGGACAGGGGGCCCACAATGAGCAGTTCTTC. The variable domain in full, with the rest retrieved from reference TRBV11-2 and TRBJ2-1, is EAGVAQSPRYKIIEKRQSVAFWCNPISGHATLYWYQQILGQGPKLLIQFQNNGVVDDSQLPKDRFSAERLKGVDSTLKIQPAKLEDSAVYLCASSLSQGQGAHNEQFFGPGTRLTVL.

The rearrangement uses TRBV5-1 and TRBJ2-5, with a weak D call TRBD2 (6 bases). Germline assignment: CDR1 SGHRS and CDR2 YFSETQ. The CDR3 has 14 amino acids. Trimming left V 3 bases short and J 2 bases short, with 11 bases between. The CDR3 is CASSSGLGQETQYF. The CDR3 nucleotides are TGCGCCAGCAGCTCGGGACTGGGGCAAGAGACCCAGTACTTC.

The chain links TRBV13 to TRBJ2-1, with 8 nucleotides matching TRBD2. The CDR3 loop spans 15 amino acids. V was clipped by 5 bases and J by 2 bases; unmatched bases: 5. The germline gives CDR1 PRHDT, CDR2 FYEKMQ (reference sequence). CDR3 protein: CASSPGGAAYNEQFF. CDR3 in DNA: TGTGCCAGCAGCCCCGGGGGGGCCGCCTACAATGAGCAGTTCTTC. Combining the CDR3 with reference TRBV13 and TRBJ2-1 gives the whole variable domain AAGVIQSPRHLIKEKRETATLKCYPIPRHDTVYWYQQGPGQDPQFLISFYEKMQSDKGSIPDRFSAQQFSDYHSELNMSSLELGDSALYFCASSPGGAAYNEQFFGPGTRLTVL.

In this sample, this clone turned up once. This chain connects TRBV6-6 to TRBJ1-5, with a weak D call TRBD1 (5 bases). The V gene lost 2 bases and the J gene lost 3 bases, with 8 bases spanning the gap. The CDR3 totals 14 residues. Per the germline V gene, CDR1 is MNHNY and CDR2 is SVGAGI (reference sequence). CDR3 DNA: TGTGCCAGCAGTTACGACAGTCACAATCAGCCCCAGCATTTT. Translation gives CASSYDSHNQPQHF.

This clone came up a few times. The CDR3 coding sequence is TGTGCCACCAGCAGAGATATGTATGGCTACACCTTC. This sequence encodes CATSRDMYGYTF. The chain carries TRBV15 and TRBJ1-2; D is ambiguous. The CDR3 covers 12 residues. CDR1 and CDR2 (germline): LNHNV, YYDKDF (reference sequence). The V end lost 0 bases, the J end lost 5 bases, and 4 bases lay between the germline ends.

This chain joins TRBV7-2 and TRBJ1-2, with D unclear. CDR1 is SGHTA and CDR2 is FQGNSA in the germline V gene. The CDR3 is made up of 12 amino acids. The V end was cut by 6 bases, the J end by 4 bases, with 9 bases between. The CDR3 nucleotides read TGTGCCAGCAGTTTATCTCCCTATGGCTACACCTTC. Translated: CASSLSPYGYTF.

This chain uses TRBV4-1 with TRBJ2-5; 10 bases match TRBD2. The CDR3 loop spans 16 amino acids. CDR1 is MGHRA, CDR2 YSYEKL, per germline. V lost 0 bases to trimming and J lost 9 bases; unmatched junction nucleotides: 10. CDR3 residues: CASSQDRAGGPGPQYF. The CDR3 DNA is TGCGCCAGCAGCCAAGATCGAGCGGGAGGGCCGGGGCCCCAGTACTTC.

J is TRBJ2-5 and V is TRBV5-6; TRBD2 aligns across 7 bases. The J segment lost 5 bases and the V segment lost 0 bases, leaving 10 bases of the junction unmatched. The CDR3 sequence is 16 residues long. Germline V gene lookup returns CDR1 SGHDT and CDR2 YYEEEE. CDR3 residues: CASSLAGVPAGETQYF. CDR3 bases: TGTGCCAGCAGCTTGGCCGGAGTACCAGCGGGGGAGACCCAGTACTTC.

This clone turned up a few times. V and J are TRBV5-1 and TRBJ2-1, with D perhaps TRBD2 (5 bases). Per germline, CDR1 SGHRS and CDR2 YFSETQ. V gave up 2 bases and J gave up 5 bases, with 8 bases separating them. The CDR3 covers 13 residues. The DNA of the CDR3 is TGCGCCAGCAGCTTTCCCGGGAACAATGAGCAGTTCTTC. Its protein is CASSFPGNNEQFF.

The chain uses TRBV12-3 or TRBV12-4 and TRBJ1-1; D is unclear. V was cut by 3 bases and J by 4 bases, with 9 bases left in between. The CDR3 length is 13 residues. This CDR3 is CASSFDLSTEAFF. For the CDR3, the DNA is TGTGCCAGCAGTTTCGATTTGAGCACTGAAGCTTTCTTT.

The gene calls are TRBV14 and TRBJ2-7; tentative D call: TRBD1 (5 bases). V dropped 2 bases and J dropped 2 bases, with 10 bases sitting between them. This CDR3 region has 14 residues. The V gene's germline CDR1 is SGHDN and CDR2 FVKESK. CDR3 protein: CASSQRQGPYEQYF. DNA of the CDR3: TGTGCCAGCAGCCAACGGCAGGGTCCCTACGAGCAGTACTTC. The full variable domain, with the rest looked up from reference TRBV14 and TRBJ2-7, is EAGVTQFPSHSVIEKGQTVTLRCDPISGHDNLYWYRRVMGKEIKFLLHFVKESKQDESGMPNNRFLAERTGGTYSTLKVQPAELEDSGVYFCASSQRQGPYEQYFGPGTRLTVT.